Here is one TCR beta chain with its context. The antigen is undetermined. PCR employed 60 Vbeta and 13 Jbeta primers. The repertoire was sequenced with immunoSEQ multiplex PCR; TCRdb's copy has only in-frame clones and lacks some. The sample has about 50,000 clones; 80% are singletons. The germline V gene has CDR1 MNHEY and CDR2 SMNVEV (reference sequence). V dropped 3 bases and J dropped 8; count of bases not matched to a gene: 9. This CDR3 comprises 14 residues. The data were obtained in a study of cytomegalovirus exposure and HLA in healthy donors. Looking at the study overall: Early released data had about 85 million unique TCRs, all coming from HLA-typed donors. Study outcomes and limitations: Previously analyzed data showed that most TCR beta V segments were productive at a frequency of about 87% or about 30%. Across HLA loci, a later analysis found differing TCR association rates, with DRB1 most and HLA-C fewest.

Sequences were obtained from PBMCs. This clonotype was obtained from a man aged 30 to 45 in good health and CMV-seropositive. The chain employs TRBV27 and TRBJ1-2, with TRBD1 matching 7 bases. Here the CDR3 DNA reads TGTGCCAGCAGTTTCGGAACAGGGGCGATAGGCTACACCTTC. Its protein product is CASSFGTGAIGYTF.